The present TCR beta chain was sequenced within a study of shared T cell receptors in the human thymus. Germline CDR1 reads MNHNS; CDR2 reads SASEGT. With 1 base removed from V and 7 bases from J, the gap between germline ends came to 13 bases. The CDR3 spans 15 residues. Data came from immunoSEQ multiplex PCR; TCRdb stores just in-frame clones and leaves some out. The table includes around 340,000 clones, about 95% detected once. This sequence originates from a human donor. The sequenced material came from thymocytes. V usage is TRBV6-1 and J usage is TRBJ2-2, with a weak D call TRBD1 (7 bases). This chain's CDR3 is CASSEGRGRFGELFF. The CDR3 nucleotides are TGTGCCAGCAGTGAAGGGAGGGGGCGGTTCGGGGAGCTGTTTTTT.